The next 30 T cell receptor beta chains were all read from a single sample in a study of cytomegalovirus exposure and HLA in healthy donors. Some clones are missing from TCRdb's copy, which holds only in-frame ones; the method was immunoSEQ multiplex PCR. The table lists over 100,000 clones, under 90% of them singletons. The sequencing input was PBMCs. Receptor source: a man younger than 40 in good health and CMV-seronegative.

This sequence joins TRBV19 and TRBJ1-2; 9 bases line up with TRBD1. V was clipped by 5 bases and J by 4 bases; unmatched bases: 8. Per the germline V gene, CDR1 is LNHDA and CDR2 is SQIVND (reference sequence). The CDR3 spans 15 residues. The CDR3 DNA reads TGTGCCAGTAGTGTCCCGGGACAGGGTCTCTATGGCTACACCTTC. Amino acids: CASSVPGQGLYGYTF.

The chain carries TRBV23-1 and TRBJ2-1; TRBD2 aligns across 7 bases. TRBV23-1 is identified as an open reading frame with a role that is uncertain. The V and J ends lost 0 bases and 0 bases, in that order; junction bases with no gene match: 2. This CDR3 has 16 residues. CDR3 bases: TGCGCCAGCAGTCAATCGGGCGGGGGCTCCTACAATGAGCAGTTCTTC. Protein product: CASSQSGGGSYNEQFF.

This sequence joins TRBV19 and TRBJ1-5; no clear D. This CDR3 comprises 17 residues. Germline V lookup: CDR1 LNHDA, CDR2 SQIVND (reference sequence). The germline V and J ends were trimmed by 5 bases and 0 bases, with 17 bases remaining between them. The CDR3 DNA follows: TGTGCCAGTAGTCGAAGTTCCCTGGCTTATAGCAATCAGCCCCAGCATTTT. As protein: CASSRSSLAYSNQPQHF. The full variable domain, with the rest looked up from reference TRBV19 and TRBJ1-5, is DGGITQSPKYLFRKEGQNVTLSCEQNLNHDAMYWYRQDPGQGLRLIYYSQIVNDFQKGDIAEGYSVSREKKESFPLTVTSAQKNPTAFYLCASSRSSLAYSNQPQHFGDGTRLSIL.

CDR3: CASYEGGSTGELFF. CDR3 nucleotides: TGCGCCAGCTATGAGGGTGGGTCCACCGGGGAGCTGTTTTTT. The J gene is TRBJ2-2, the V gene TRBV5-1, with a tentative D call TRBD2 (5 bases). Germline V lookup: CDR1 SGHRS, CDR2 YFSETQ. This CDR3 is 14 amino acids long. Trimming left V 7 bases short and J 4 bases short, with 14 bases between. The variable domain in full, completed from reference TRBV5-1 and TRBJ2-2, reads KAGVTQTPRYLIKTRGQQVTLSCSPISGHRSVSWYQQTPGQGLQFLFEYFSETQRNKGNFPGRFSGRQFSNSRSEMNVSTLELGDSALYLCASYEGGSTGELFFGEGSRLTVL.

CDR3 amino acids: CASSQTLYYEQYF. The CDR3 DNA is TGTGCCAGCAGCCAAACACTATATTACGAGCAGTACTTC. This chain uses TRBV7-2 with TRBJ2-7; D unresolved. The CDR3 extends over 13 amino acids. Germline CDR1 SGHTA, CDR2 FQGNSA. Trimming removed 5 bases from V and 4 bases from J, with 12 bases in between.

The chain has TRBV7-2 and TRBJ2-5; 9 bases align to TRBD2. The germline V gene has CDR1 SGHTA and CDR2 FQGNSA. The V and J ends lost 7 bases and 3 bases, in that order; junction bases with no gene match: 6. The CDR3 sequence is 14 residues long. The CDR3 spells CASTGRGGKETQYF. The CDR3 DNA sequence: TGTGCCAGCACCGGGCGGGGGGGGAAAGAGACCCAGTACTTC.

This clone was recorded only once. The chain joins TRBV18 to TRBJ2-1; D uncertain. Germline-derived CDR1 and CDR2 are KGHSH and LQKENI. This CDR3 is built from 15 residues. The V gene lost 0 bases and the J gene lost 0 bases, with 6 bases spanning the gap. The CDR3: CASSPPSSSYNEQFF. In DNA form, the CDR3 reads TGTGCCAGCTCACCACCGAGTAGCTCCTACAATGAGCAGTTCTTC. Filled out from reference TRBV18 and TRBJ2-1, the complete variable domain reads NAGVMQNPRHLVRRRGQEARLRCSPMKGHSHVYWYRQLPEEGLKFMVYLQKENIIDESGMPKERFSAEFPKEGPSILRIQQVVRGDSAAYFCASSPPSSSYNEQFFGPGTRLTVL.

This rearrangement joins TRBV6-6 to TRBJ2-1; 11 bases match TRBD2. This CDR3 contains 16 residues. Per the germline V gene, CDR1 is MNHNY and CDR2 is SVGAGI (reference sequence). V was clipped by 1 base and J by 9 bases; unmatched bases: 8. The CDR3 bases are TGTGCCAGCAGTTACTGGGGTAGCGGGGGGGCTACTGAGCAGTTCTTC. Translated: CASSYWGSGGATEQFF.

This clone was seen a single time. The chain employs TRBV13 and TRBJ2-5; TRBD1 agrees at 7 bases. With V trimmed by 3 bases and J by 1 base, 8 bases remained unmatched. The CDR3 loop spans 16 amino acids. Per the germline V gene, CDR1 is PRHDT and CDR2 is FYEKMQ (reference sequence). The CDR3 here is CASSLRQGRPQETQYF. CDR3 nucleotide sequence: TGTGCCAGCAGCTTGAGACAGGGTCGGCCCCAAGAGACCCAGTACTTC.

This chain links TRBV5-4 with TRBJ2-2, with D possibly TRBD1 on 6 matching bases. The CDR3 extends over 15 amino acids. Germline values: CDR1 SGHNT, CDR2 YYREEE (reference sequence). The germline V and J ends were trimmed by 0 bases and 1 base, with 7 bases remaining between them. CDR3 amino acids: CASSLGQENTGELFF. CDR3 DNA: TGTGCCAGCAGCTTGGGACAGGAGAACACCGGGGAGCTGTTTTTT.

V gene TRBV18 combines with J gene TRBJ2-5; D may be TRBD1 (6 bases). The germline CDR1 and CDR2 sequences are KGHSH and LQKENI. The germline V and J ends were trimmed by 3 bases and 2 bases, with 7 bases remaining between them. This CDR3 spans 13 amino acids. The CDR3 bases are TGTGCCAGCTCACCCCAGGGGCAAGAGACCCAGTACTTC. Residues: CASSPQGQETQYF.

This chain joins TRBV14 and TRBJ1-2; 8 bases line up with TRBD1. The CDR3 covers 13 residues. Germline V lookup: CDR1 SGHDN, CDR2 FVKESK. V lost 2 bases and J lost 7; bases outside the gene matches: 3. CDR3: CASSQQGASGYTF. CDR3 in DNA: TGTGCCAGCAGCCAACAGGGGGCGAGTGGCTACACCTTC.

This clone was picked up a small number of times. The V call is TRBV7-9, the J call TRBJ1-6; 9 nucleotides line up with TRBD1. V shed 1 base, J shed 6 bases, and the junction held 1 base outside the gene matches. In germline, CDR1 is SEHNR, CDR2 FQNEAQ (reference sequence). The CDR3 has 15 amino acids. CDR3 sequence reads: CASSLEGQGNSPLHF. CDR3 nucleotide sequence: TGTGCCAGCAGCTTAGAGGGACAGGGTAATTCACCCCTCCACTTT.

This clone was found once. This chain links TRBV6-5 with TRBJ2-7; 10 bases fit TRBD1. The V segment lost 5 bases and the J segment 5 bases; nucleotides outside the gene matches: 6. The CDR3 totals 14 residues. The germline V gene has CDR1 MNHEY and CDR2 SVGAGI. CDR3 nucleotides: TGTGCCAGCAGTCTAGACAGGGGGCACAACGAGCAGTACTTC. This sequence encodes CASSLDRGHNEQYF.

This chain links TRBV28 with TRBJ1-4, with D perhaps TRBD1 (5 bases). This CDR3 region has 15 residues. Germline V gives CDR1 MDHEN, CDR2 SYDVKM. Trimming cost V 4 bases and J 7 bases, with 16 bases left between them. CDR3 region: CASSSAGGSPEKLFF. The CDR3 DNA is TGTGCCAGCAGTTCGGCGGGGGGGAGCCCTGAAAAACTGTTTTTT.

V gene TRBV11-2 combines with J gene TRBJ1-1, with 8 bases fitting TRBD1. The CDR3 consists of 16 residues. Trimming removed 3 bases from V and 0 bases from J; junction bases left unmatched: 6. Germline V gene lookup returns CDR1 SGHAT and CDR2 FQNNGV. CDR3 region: CASSFGQGSLNTEAFF. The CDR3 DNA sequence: TGTGCCAGCAGCTTCGGACAGGGTAGTTTGAACACTGAAGCTTTCTTT.

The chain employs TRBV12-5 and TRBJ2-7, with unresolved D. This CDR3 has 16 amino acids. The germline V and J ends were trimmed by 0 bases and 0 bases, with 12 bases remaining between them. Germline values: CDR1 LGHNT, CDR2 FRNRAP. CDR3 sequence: CASGLVLPDSSYEQYF. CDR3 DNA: TGTGCTAGTGGTTTGGTACTACCGGATTCCTCCTACGAGCAGTACTTC.

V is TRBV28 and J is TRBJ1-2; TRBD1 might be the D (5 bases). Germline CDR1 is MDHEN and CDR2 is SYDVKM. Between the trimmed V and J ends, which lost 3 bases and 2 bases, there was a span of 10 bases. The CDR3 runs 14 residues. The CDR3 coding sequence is TGTGCCAGCAGTTTTCAAGCAGGGAACTATGGCTACACCTTC. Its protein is CASSFQAGNYGYTF.

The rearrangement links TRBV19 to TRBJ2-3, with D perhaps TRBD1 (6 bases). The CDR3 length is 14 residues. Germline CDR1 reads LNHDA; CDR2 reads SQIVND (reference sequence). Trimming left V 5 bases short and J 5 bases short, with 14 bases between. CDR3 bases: TGTGCCAGTAGTGTGCTGACAGGCCTAGATACGCAGTATTTT. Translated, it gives CASSVLTGLDTQYF.

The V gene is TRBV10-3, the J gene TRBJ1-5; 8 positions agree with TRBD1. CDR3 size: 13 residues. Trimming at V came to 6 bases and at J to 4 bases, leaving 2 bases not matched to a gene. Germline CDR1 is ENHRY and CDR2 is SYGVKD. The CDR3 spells CAIRTGANQPQHF. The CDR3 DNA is TGTGCCATCAGGACAGGGGCAAATCAGCCCCAGCATTTT.

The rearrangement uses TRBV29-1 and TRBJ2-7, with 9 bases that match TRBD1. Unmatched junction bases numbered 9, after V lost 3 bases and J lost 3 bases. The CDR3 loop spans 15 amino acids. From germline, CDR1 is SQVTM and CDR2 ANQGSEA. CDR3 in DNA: TGCAGCGTTGATGAGAGCGGGACAGGGTTCTACGAGCAGTACTTC. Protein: CSVDESGTGFYEQYF.

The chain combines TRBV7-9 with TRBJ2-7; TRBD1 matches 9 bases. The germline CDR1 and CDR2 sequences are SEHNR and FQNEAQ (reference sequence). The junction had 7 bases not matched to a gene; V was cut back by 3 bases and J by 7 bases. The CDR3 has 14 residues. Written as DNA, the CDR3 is TGTGCCAGCAGCTTCCTTACAGGGGGCCGGGAGCAGTACTTC. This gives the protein CASSFLTGGREQYF.

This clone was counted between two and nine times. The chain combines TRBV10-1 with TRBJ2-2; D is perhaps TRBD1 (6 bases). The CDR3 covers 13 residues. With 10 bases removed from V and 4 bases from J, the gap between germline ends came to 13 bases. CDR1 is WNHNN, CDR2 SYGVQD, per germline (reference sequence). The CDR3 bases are TGCGCCACGAACAGGGAATTCACCGGGGAGCTGTTTTTT. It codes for CATNREFTGELFF.

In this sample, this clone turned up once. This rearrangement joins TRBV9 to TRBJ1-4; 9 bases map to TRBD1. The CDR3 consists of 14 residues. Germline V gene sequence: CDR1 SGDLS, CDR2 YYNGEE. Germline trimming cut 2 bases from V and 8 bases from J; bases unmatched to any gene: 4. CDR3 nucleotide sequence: TGTGCCAGCAGCGTGGGACAGGGTTTGGAAAAACTGTTTTTT. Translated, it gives CASSVGQGLEKLFF.

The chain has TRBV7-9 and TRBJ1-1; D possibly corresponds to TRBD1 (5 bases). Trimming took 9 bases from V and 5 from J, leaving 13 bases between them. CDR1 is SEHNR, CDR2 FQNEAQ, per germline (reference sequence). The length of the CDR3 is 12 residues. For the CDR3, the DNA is TGTGCCAGTCAGGTGGGGGGTACTGAAGCTTTCTTT. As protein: CASQVGGTEAFF. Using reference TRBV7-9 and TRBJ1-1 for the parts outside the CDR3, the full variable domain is DTGVSQNPRHKITKRGQNVTFRCDPISEHNRLYWYRQTLGQGPEFLTYFQNEAQLEKSRLLSDRFSAERPKGSFSTLEIQRTEQGDSAMYLCASQVGGTEAFFGQGTRLTVV.

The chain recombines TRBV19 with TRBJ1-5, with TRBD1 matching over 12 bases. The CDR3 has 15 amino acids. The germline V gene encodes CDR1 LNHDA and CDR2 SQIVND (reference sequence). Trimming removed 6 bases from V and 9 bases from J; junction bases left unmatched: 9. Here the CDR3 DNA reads TGTGCCAGTAGCCCGGGACAGGGGGCTAGGGCGCCCCAGCATTTT. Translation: CASSPGQGARAPQHF.

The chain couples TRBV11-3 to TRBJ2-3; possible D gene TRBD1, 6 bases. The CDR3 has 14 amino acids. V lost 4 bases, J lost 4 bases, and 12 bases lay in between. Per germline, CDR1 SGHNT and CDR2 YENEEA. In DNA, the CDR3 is TGTGCCAGCAGCTCGTACAGGGACCCAGATACGCAGTATTTT. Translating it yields CASSSYRDPDTQYF.

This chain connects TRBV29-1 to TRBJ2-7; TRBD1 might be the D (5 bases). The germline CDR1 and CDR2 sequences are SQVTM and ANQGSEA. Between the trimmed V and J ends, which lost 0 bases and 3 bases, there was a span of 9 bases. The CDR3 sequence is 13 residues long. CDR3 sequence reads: CSVEDIDSYEQYF. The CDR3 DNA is TGCAGCGTTGAAGATATCGACAGCTACGAGCAGTACTTC.

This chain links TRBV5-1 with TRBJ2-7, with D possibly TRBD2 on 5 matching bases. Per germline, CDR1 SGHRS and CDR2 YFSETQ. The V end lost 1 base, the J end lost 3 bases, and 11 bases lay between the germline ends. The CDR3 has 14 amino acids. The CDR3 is CASSLKPGSYEQYF. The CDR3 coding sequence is TGCGCCAGCAGCTTGAAGCCGGGGAGCTACGAGCAGTACTTC.

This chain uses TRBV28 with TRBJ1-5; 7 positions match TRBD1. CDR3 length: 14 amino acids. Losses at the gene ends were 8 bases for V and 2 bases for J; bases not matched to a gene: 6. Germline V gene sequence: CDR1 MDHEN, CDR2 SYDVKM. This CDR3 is CASGRGGGNQPQHF. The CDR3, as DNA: TGTGCCAGCGGGAGAGGGGGCGGCAATCAGCCCCAGCATTTT.